These T cell receptor beta chains were read from a single sample in a study of OX40 agonist ivuxolimab in advanced cancers. Libraries were prepared by immunoSEQ multiplex PCR; TCRdb keeps only in-frame clonotypes and omits some of them. The table shows roughly 120,000 clones, with 75% to 90% occurring only once. The sample was CD4+ or CD8+ T cells sorted from blood, taken in a trial of the OX40 agonist ivuxolimab. The receptors were sampled from an adult with an advanced solid tumor such as melanoma, head and neck, liver or kidney cancer. Each CDR3 is given with its conserved first and last residue. The order of the fields is J gene, D gene, V gene, clone size, CDR3 protein, CDR3 DNA. The D gene is left open where the match is weak. Clone size is shown for a subset of rows, as once, few, many or a class of expanded clone.

TRBJ2-4 | NA | TRBV28 | NA | CASSSLLDSEKNIQYF | TGTGCCAGCAGTTCCCTACTGGACAGTGAGAAAAACATTCAGTACTTC
TRBJ1-2 | NA | TRBV28 | NA | CASSETQGRYGYTF | TGTGCCAGCAGTGAGACCCAGGGACGGTATGGCTACACCTTC
TRBJ1-1 | NA | TRBV9 | few | CASSVAGVLNTEAFF | TGTGCCAGCAGCGTAGCAGGGGTCCTGAACACTGAAGCTTTCTTT
TRBJ2-6 | TRBD2 | TRBV27 | once | CASSFLGTSLGANVLTF | TGTGCCAGCAGTTTTCTCGGGACTAGTCTTGGGGCCAACGTCCTGACTTTC
TRBJ1-2 | NA | TRBV19 | NA | CASSRSRADYGYTF | TGTGCCAGTAGTCGGTCCCGGGCCGACTATGGCTACACCTTC
TRBJ2-3 | TRBD1 | TRBV5-1 | NA | CASSSGTADDTQYF | TGCGCCAGCAGTTCTGGGACAGCAGACGATACGCAGTATTTT
TRBJ1-2 | NA | TRBV28 | NA | CASRVTASYGYTF | TGTGCCAGCAGGGTGACTGCTTCCTATGGCTACACCTTC
TRBJ2-3 | TRBD2 | TRBV30 | NA | CAGGGTSGLYTDTQYF | TGTGCCGGGGGGGGGACTAGCGGGCTCTACACAGATACGCAGTATTTT
TRBJ1-4 | TRBD1 | TRBV30 | once | CAWTSGQGFEKLFF | TGTGCCTGGACCTCGGGACAGGGGTTTGAAAAACTGTTTTTT
TRBJ2-1 | NA | TRBV7-9 | NA | CASSSLAISYNEQFF | TGTGCCAGCAGCTCCCTAGCGATCTCCTACAATGAGCAGTTCTTC
TRBJ2-2 | NA | TRBV7-2 | NA | CASSFLQATGELFF | TGTGCCAGCAGCTTCCTCCAGGCCACCGGGGAGCTGTTTTTT
TRBJ1-1 | TRBD1 | TRBV27 | NA | CASSRQGGGRLEAFF | TGTGCCAGCAGCCGACAGGGCGGGGGTAGACTAGAAGCTTTCTTT
TRBJ2-3 | NA | TRBV14 | NA | CASSQDRDTDTQYF | TGTGCCAGCAGCCAGGACCGTGACACAGATACGCAGTATTTT
TRBJ1-2 | TRBD1 | TRBV11-1 | NA | CASSLTGQGYGYTF | TGTGCCAGCAGCTTAACGGGACAGGGCTATGGCTACACCTTC
TRBJ2-7 | TRBD1 | TRBV7-9 | NA | CASSYLGTGGREQYF | TGTGCCAGCAGCTACCTTGGGACAGGTGGTAGGGAGCAGTACTTC
TRBJ1-4 | NA | TRBV19 | NA | CASSIDRGRGYEKLFF | TGTGCCAGTAGTATAGATCGCGGCAGGGGCTATGAAAAACTGTTTTTT
TRBJ1-4 | NA | TRBV7-3 | NA | CASSSQGGTNEKLFF | TGTGCCAGCAGCTCACAGGGAGGGACTAATGAAAAACTGTTTTTT
TRBJ1-3 | NA | TRBV28 | NA | CRVGRLSSGNTIYF | TGTCGTGTCGGACGGCTGAGCTCTGGAAACACCATATATTTT
TRBJ2-7 | NA | TRBV28 | NA | CASPIRNRVFYEQYF | TGTGCCAGCCCTATTCGAAACAGGGTTTTCTACGAGCAGTACTTC
TRBJ2-2 | NA | TRBV19 | NA | CASSIWVFGRNGGELFF | TGTGCCAGTAGTATTTGGGTTTTCGGCAGGAATGGCGGGGAGCTGTTTTTT
TRBJ1-1 | TRBD1 | TRBV30 | NA | CAWSVSGGHEAFF | TGTGCCTGGAGTGTATCAGGGGGTCACGAAGCTTTCTTT
TRBJ2-3 | TRBD2 | TRBV9 | NA | CASSAGLLAGLSDTQYF | TGTGCCAGCAGCGCCGGTTTACTAGCGGGGTTATCAGATACGCAGTATTTT
TRBJ2-5 | TRBD2 | TRBV5-1 | NA | CASSLASGGGGQETQYF | TGCGCCAGCAGCTTGGCCTCCGGGGGGGGAGGACAAGAGACCCAGTACTTC
TRBJ2-3 | NA | TRBV6-5 | NA | CASSFANTQYF | TGTGCCAGCAGCTTTGCAAATACGCAGTATTTT
TRBJ2-6 | NA | TRBV21-1 | NA | CASSTWTSGGPSGANVLTF | TGTGCCAGCAGCACCTGGACTAGCGGGGGACCCTCTGGGGCCAACGTCCTGACTTTC
TRBJ1-2 | TRBD1 | TRBV28 | NA | CASSRPGQGTDGYTF | TGTGCCAGCAGTAGACCGGGACAGGGGACGGATGGCTACACCTTC
TRBJ1-1 | NA | TRBV2 | NA | CASSGGGPMNTEAFF | TGTGCCAGCAGTGGGGGGGGACCCATGAACACTGAAGCTTTCTTT
TRBJ2-7 | NA | TRBV27 | NA | CASSFGLTYEQYF | TGTGCCAGCAGTTTCGGACTGACCTACGAGCAGTACTTC
TRBJ2-6 | NA | TRBV20-1 | NA | CSGSGANVLTF | TGCAGTGGCTCTGGGGCCAACGTCCTGACTTTC
TRBJ1-2 | NA | TRBV19 | NA | CASSIGRIANYGYTF | TGTGCCAGTAGTATTGGCCGTATAGCTAACTATGGCTACACCTTC
TRBJ2-4 | NA | TRBV13 | NA | CASRLGGEGIQYF | TGTGCCAGCAGACTAGGTGGAGAAGGCATTCAGTACTTC